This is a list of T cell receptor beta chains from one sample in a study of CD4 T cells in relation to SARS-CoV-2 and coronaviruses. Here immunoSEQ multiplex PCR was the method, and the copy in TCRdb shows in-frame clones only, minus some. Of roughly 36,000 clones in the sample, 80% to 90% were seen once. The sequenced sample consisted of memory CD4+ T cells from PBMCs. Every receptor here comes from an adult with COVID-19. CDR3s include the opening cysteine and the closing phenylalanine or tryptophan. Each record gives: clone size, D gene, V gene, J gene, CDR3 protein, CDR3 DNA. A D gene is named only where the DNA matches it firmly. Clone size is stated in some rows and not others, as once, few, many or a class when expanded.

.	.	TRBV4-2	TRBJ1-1	CASSQDLRFRKTKNTEAFF	TGTGCCAGCAGCCAAGACTTGCGATTCCGAAAGACAAAGAACACTGAAGCTTTCTTT
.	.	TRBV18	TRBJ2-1	CASSPPWSNNEQFF	TGTGCCAGCTCACCACCTTGGTCTAACAATGAGCAGTTCTTC
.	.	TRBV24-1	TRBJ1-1	CATATAFF	TGTGCCACCGCAACGGCTTTCTTT
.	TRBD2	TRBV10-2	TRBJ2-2	CASSGLAGGSGELFF	TGCGCCAGCAGCGGGCTAGCGGGAGGATCAGGGGAGCTGTTTTTT
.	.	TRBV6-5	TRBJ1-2	CASSPARIYGYTF	TGTGCCAGCAGTCCGGCTAGGATCTATGGCTACACCTTC
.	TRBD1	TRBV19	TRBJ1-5	CASSITGGGNQPQHF	TGTGCCAGTAGTATTACAGGGGGAGGCAATCAGCCCCAGCATTTT
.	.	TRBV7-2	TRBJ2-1	CASSLSGGSFGNEQFF	TGTGCCAGCAGCTTATCGGGGGGCAGTTTTGGAAATGAGCAGTTCTTC
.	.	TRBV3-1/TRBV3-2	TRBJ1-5	CASSQDTTGGTQHF	TGTGCCAGCAGCCAGGACACGACGGGGGGGACCCAGCATTTT
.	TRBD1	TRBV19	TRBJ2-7	CASSIGTGLSYEQYF	TGTGCCAGTAGTATAGGGACAGGGTTATCCTACGAGCAGTACTTC
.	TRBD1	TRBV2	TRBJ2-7	CASRKDRDQACEQYF	TGTGCCAGCAGGAAGGACAGGGATCAGGCTTGCGAGCAGTACTTC
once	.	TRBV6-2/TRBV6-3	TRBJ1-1	CASSYSGRNTEAFF	TGTGCCAGCAGTTACTCGGGCAGGAACACTGAAGCTTTCTTT
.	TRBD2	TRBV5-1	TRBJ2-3	CASSLGAGGGADTQYF	TGCGCCAGCAGCTTGGGTGCGGGAGGGGGAGCGGATACGCAGTATTTT
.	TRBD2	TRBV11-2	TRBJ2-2	CASSRTGTTTGELFF	TGTGCCAGCAGCCGCACCGGGACTACTACCGGGGAACTGTTTTTT
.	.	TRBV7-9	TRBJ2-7	CASSLSQTRSYEQYF	TGTGCCAGCAGCCTCTCCCAGACTAGGTCCTACGAGCAGTACTTC
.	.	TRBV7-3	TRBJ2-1	CATEEGILSSNEQFF	TGTGCCACAGAAGAGGGCATTCTATCGTCCAATGAGCAGTTCTTC
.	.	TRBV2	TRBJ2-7	CASSEGGGGNYEQYF	TGTGCCAGCAGTGAGGGGGGCGGAGGAAACTACGAGCAGTACTTC
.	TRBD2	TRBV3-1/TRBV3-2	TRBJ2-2	CASSQGTSGNTGELFF	TGTGCCAGCAGCCAAGGGACTAGCGGGAACACCGGGGAGCTGTTTTTT
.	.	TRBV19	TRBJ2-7	CASSGGDLRGNEQYF	TGTGCCAGTTCTGGGGGGGACCTAAGGGGGAACGAGCAGTACTTC
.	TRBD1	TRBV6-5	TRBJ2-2	CASRRQGAGELFF	TGTGCCAGCAGAAGACAGGGGGCCGGGGAGCTGTTTTTT
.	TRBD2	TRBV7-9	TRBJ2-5	CASSSRTSGQETQYF	TGTGCCAGCAGCTCCAGGACTAGCGGCCAAGAGACCCAGTACTTC
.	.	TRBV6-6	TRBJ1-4	CASSPEGHEKLFF	TGTGCCAGCAGTCCCGAGGGGCATGAAAAACTGTTTTTT
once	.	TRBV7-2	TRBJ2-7	CASSLGFRGEMYEQYF	TGTGCCAGCAGCTTAGGTTTCCGGGGCGAGATGTACGAGCAGTACTTC
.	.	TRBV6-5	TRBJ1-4	CASSKDVREKLFF	TGTGCCAGCAGTAAGGACGTCCGGGAAAAACTGTTTTTT
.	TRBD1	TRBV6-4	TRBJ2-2	CASRQTGGAGAGELFF	TGTGCCAGCAGACAGACAGGGGGCGCCGGGGCCGGGGAGCTGTTTTTT
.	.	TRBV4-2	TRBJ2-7	CASSQELRLVRNEQYF	TGTGCCAGCAGCCAAGAACTTCGGCTTGTTCGGAACGAGCAGTACTTC
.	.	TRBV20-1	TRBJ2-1	CSAIVVGEQFF	TGCAGTGCTATCGTGGTCGGTGAGCAGTTCTTC
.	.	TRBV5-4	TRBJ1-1	CASSLEGDSEAFF	TGTGCCAGCAGCTTGGAAGGTGATAGTGAAGCTTTCTTT
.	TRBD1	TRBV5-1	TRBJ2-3	CASSLLGQGSTDTQYF	TGCGCCAGCAGCCTCTTAGGACAGGGAAGCACAGATACGCAGTATTTT
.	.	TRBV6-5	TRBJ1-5	CASRVDSLRPQHF	TGTGCCAGCCGAGTGGACAGCTTACGGCCCCAGCATTTT
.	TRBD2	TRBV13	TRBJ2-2	CASSLEPAWTSGKNTGELFF	TGTGCCAGCAGCTTAGAACCAGCATGGACTAGCGGAAAGAACACCGGGGAGCTGTTTTTT
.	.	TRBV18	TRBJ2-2	CASSLARLQNTGELFF	TGTGCCAGCTCACTTGCCAGGCTACAAAACACCGGGGAGCTGTTTTTT
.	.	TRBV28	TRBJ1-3	CASSLGGASGNTIYF	TGTGCCAGCAGTTTAGGGGGGGCCTCTGGAAACACCATATATTTT
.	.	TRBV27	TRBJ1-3	CASSLEEDQYSGNTIYF	TGTGCCAGCAGTTTAGAAGAGGATCAATACTCTGGAAACACCATATATTTT
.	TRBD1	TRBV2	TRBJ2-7	CASSYVGQGYYEQYF	TGTGCCAGCAGTTATGTGGGACAGGGATATTACGAGCAGTACTTC
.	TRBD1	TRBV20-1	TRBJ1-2	CSARRQGNYTF	TGCAGTGCTAGAAGACAGGGAAACTACACCTTC
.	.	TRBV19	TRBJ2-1	CASSPGIGPRDEQFF	TGTGCCAGTAGTCCAGGTATAGGACCCCGCGACGAGCAGTTCTTC
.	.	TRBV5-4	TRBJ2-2	CASSLDGGPVTGELFF	TGTGCCAGCAGCCTGGACGGGGGGCCGGTCACCGGGGAGCTGTTTTTT
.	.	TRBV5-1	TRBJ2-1	CASSLARGASYNEQFF	TGCGCCAGCAGCTTGGCCCGGGGAGCCTCCTACAATGAGCAGTTCTTC
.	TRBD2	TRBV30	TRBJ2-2	CAWSLAGGLTGELFF	TGTGCCTGGAGTCTAGCGGGAGGGCTCACCGGGGAGCTGTTTTTT
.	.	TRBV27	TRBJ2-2	CASSLWAVQGTGELFF	TGTGCCAGCAGTTTATGGGCGGTCCAGGGGACCGGGGAGCTGTTTTTT
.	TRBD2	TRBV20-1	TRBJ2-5	CSASGLAGGSETQYF	TGCAGTGCTAGTGGTCTAGCGGGAGGAAGTGAGACCCAGTACTTC
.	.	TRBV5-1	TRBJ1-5	CASSFGGDQPQHF	TGCGCCAGCAGCTTCGGTGGGGATCAGCCCCAGCATTTT
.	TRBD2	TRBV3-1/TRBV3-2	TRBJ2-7	CASSPPLAGGDEQYF	TGTGCCAGCAGCCCACCCCTAGCGGGAGGGGACGAGCAGTACTTC
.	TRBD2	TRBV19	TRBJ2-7	CARNGTSGCRYEQYF	TGTGCCAGAAACGGGACTAGCGGTTGCCGATACGAGCAGTACTTC
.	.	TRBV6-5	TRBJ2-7	CASSYSGRRDEQYF	TGTGCCAGCAGTTACTCGGGTAGAAGGGACGAGCAGTACTTC
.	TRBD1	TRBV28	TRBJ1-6	CASSRTGDNSPLHF	TGTGCCAGCAGTAGGACAGGGGATAATTCACCCCTCCACTTT
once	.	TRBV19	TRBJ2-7	CASSPRQDRSSYEQYF	TGTGCCAGTAGCCCACGACAGGATAGGAGCTCCTACGAGCAGTACTTC
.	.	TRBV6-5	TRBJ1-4	CASSYFGGTTNEKLFF	TGTGCCAGCAGTTACTTTGGAGGAACAACTAATGAAAAACTGTTTTTT
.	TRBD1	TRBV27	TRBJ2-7	CASSSRRGWTYEQYF	TGTGCCAGCAGTTCTCGCAGGGGGTGGACCTACGAGCAGTACTTC
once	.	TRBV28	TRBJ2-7	CASRDSLTYEQYF	TGTGCCAGCAGGGACAGTCTTACCTACGAGCAGTACTTC
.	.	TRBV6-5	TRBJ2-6	CASTGHNSGANVLTF	TGTGCCAGCACGGGACACAACTCTGGGGCCAACGTCCTGACTTTC
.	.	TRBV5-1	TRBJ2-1	CASSLDGDGYEQFF	TGCGCCAGCAGCTTGGACGGAGATGGCTATGAGCAGTTCTTC
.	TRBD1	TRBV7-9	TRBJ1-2	CASRKQGRSNYGYTF	TGTGCCAGCAGAAAACAGGGGAGATCTAACTATGGCTACACCTTC
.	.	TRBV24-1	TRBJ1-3	CATSELTRDRRGNTIYF	TGTGCCACCAGTGAGCTCACCAGGGACCGGAGAGGAAACACCATATATTTT
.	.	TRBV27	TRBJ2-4	CASSLLAAKNIQYF	TGTGCCAGCAGTTTACTAGCGGCCAAAAACATTCAGTACTTC